The rows below give T cell receptor beta chains drawn from one sample of a study of blood T cell repertoires in COVID-19. Clones were read by immunoSEQ multiplex PCR, and TCRdb kept only the in-frame ones, dropping some. Here the sample spans approximately 90,000 clones, around three quarters being singletons. Sequenced material: peripheral blood. Receptors originate from a human donor in a cohort sampled during active COVID-19. CDR3s include the opening cysteine and the closing phenylalanine or tryptophan. Fields, in order: CDR3 protein, CDR3 DNA, D gene, CDR3 length, J gene, clone size, V gene. A D gene is named only where the DNA matches it firmly. Rows may omit the clone size; those that give it use once, few, many or a size class.

CASSTLTSFAGAELFF,TGTGCCAGCAGCACCCTGACTAGCTTCGCGGGGGCGGAGCTGTTTTTT,.,16,TRBJ2-2,.,TRBV9
CATSDRSGGHNEQFF,TGTGCCACCAGTGATAGAAGCGGAGGACACAATGAGCAGTTCTTC,.,15,TRBJ2-1,.,TRBV24-1
CSASLVAGGWEETQYF,TGCAGTGCAAGTTTGGTTGCGGGAGGCTGGGAAGAGACCCAGTACTTC,TRBD2,16,TRBJ2-5,.,TRBV20-1
CASSLNSGNTIYF,TGTGCCAGCAGTCTAAACTCTGGAAACACCATATATTTT,.,13,TRBJ1-3,.,TRBV12-3/TRBV12-4
CASRIGGYDNTGELFF,TGTGCCAGCAGAATAGGGGGCTACGATAACACCGGGGAGCTGTTTTTT,TRBD1,16,TRBJ2-2,.,TRBV27
CASNPQGLNEQFF,TGTGCCAGCAACCCACAGGGATTGAATGAGCAGTTCTTC,.,13,TRBJ2-1,once,TRBV12-3/TRBV12-4
CATSDLGATYNEQFF,TGTGCCACCAGTGATTTGGGGGCGACCTACAATGAGCAGTTCTTC,.,15,TRBJ2-1,.,TRBV24-1
CASSRLAGAQETQYF,TGTGCCAGCAGCAGACTAGCGGGAGCCCAAGAGACCCAGTACTTC,TRBD2,15,TRBJ2-5,.,TRBV6-4
CASSPGTDYGYTF,TGTGCCAGCAGTCCCGGGACAGACTATGGCTACACCTTC,TRBD1,13,TRBJ1-2,.,TRBV28
CASSPRQGLYYGYTF,TGTGCCAGCAGTCCCCGTCAGGGACTCTACTATGGCTACACCTTC,.,15,TRBJ1-2,.,TRBV6-5
CSVEAGTEQYF,TGCAGCGTTGAAGCCGGGACAGAGCAGTACTTC,.,11,TRBJ2-7,once,TRBV29-1
CASSLYGRVSYEQYF,TGTGCCAGCAGTTTATATGGCAGGGTAAGCTACGAGCAGTACTTC,.,15,TRBJ2-7,few,TRBV28
CASSLAGTGWYF,TGTGCCAGCAGTTTAGCCGGGACAGGGTGGTACTTC,TRBD1,12,TRBJ2-7,.,TRBV12-3/TRBV12-4
CASSPYRDRGRNTEAFF,TGTGCCAGCAGTCCGTACCGGGACAGGGGAAGAAACACTGAAGCTTTCTTT,TRBD1,17,TRBJ1-1,.,TRBV27
CASSPNPGPPYEQYF,TGTGCCAGCAGTCCAAATCCAGGGCCGCCCTACGAGCAGTACTTC,.,15,TRBJ2-7,.,TRBV28
CASSPQQSYGYTF,TGTGCCAGCAGCCCCCAACAGTCCTATGGCTACACCTTC,.,13,TRBJ1-2,.,TRBV9
CASIKLGTNSNQPQHF,TGTGCCAGCATTAAACTTGGGACAAACAGCAATCAGCCCCAGCATTTT,.,16,TRBJ1-5,.,TRBV6-6
CASSIGQAAQPQHF,TGTGCCAGCAGTATTGGACAGGCGGCTCAGCCCCAGCATTTT,TRBD1,14,TRBJ1-5,.,TRBV6-2/TRBV6-3